The sequence of this T cell receptor beta chain was determined in a study of T-cell memory formation after mild COVID-19. CDR3 size: 14 residues. Germline CDR1 and CDR2: SGHRS and YFSETQ. The V and J ends lost 0 bases and 3 bases respectively, with 10 bases between them. General observations from the study: Contracting CD4+ clones lay largely in CM and EM, with CD8+ ones residing in EMRA.

Only a few counts were recorded for this clonotype. The target antigen is unknown. In TCRdb, the 5' RACE reads were re-called with MiXCR into one record per CDR3 protein. The table records over 150,000 distinct CDR3 sequences, under 15% of them present only once. The J gene is TRBJ2-7, the V gene TRBV5-1; a possible D gene is TRBD2 (5 bases). This receptor was identified in a man between 18 and 29 years old who had mild COVID-19 (a few samples of this study predate the infection). Cell type and time point are not known. Material for sequencing was PBMCs or a T cell subset sorted from them (not recorded which). DNA for the CDR3: TGCGCCAGCAGCTTGGGACCTGGAGGCTACGAGCAGTACGTC. Translated, it gives CASSLGPGGYEQYV.